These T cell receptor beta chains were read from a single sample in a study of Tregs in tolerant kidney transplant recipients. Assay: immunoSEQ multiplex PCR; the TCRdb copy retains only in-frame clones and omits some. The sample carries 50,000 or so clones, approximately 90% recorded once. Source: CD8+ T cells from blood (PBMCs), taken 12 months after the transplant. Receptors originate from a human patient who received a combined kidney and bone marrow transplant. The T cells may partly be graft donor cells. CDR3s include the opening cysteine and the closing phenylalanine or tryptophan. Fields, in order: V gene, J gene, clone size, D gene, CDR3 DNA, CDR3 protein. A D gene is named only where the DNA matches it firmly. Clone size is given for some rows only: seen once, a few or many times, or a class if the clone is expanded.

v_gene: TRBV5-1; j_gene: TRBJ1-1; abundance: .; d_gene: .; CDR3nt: TGCGCCAGCAGCTTGGTGTCGGGGGGGGGCGCTGAAGCTTTCTTT; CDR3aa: CASSLVSGGGAEAFF
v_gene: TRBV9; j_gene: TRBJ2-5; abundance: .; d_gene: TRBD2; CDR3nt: TGTGCCAGCAGCGAAGGACTAGGGATCCAAGAGACCCAGTACTTC; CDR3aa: CASSEGLGIQETQYF
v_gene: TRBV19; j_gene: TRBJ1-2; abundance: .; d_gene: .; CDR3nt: TGTGCCAGTAGCGGACTTGGAGGAGCTGGCTACACCTTC; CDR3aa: CASSGLGGAGYTF
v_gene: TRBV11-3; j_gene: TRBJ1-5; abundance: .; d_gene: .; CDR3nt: TGTGCCAGCAGCACACCAGGGCCCAATCAGCCCCAGCATTTT; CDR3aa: CASSTPGPNQPQHF
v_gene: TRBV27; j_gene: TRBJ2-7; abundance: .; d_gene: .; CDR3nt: TGTGCCAGCGGCCCCAGCTCCTACGAGCAGTACTTC; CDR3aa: CASGPSSYEQYF
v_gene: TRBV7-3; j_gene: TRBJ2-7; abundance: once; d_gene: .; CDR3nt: TGTGCCAGCAGCTTAATGGGAGAGGGCGAGCAGTACTTC; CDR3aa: CASSLMGEGEQYF
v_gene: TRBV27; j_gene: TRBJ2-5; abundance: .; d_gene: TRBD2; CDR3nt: TGTGCCAGCCGCCAAGGGACTAGCGGCCAAGAGACCCAGTACTTC; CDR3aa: CASRQGTSGQETQYF
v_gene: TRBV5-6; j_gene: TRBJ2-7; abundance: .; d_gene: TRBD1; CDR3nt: TGTGCCAGCAGCCTGGGACAGTCCTACGAGCAGTACTTC; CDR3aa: CASSLGQSYEQYF
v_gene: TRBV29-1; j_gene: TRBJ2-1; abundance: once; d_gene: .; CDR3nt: TGCAGCGTTGTAGGTGGGCCTTCCTACAATGAGCAGTTCTTC; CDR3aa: CSVVGGPSYNEQFF
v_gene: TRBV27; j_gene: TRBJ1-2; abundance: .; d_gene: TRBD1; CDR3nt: TGTGCCAGCAGTTCTCTGGACTCGGACAGGGGAGCGGGGGGCTACACCTTC; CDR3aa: CASSSLDSDRGAGGYTF